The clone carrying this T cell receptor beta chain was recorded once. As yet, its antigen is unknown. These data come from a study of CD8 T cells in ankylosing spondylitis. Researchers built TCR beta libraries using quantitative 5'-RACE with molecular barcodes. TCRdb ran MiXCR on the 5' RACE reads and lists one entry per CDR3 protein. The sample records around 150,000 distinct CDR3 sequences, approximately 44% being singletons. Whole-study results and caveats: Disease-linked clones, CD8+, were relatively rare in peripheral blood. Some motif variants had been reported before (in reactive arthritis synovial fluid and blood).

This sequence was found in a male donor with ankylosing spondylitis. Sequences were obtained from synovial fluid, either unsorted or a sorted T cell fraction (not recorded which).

The CDR3: CASSRRPLNQPQHF. The CDR3 nucleotides read TGTGCCAGCAGTCGACGGCCACTTAATCAGCCCCAGCATTTT. The chain recombines TRBV12-3 or TRBV12-4 with TRBJ1-5; no firm D call. Trimming stripped 5 bases from V and 4 bases from J, with 12 bases between. The CDR3 is 14 residues long.